Below, 29 T cell receptor beta chains from the same sample are listed, as sequenced in a study of blood T cell repertoires in COVID-19. The repertoire was sequenced with immunoSEQ multiplex PCR; TCRdb's copy has only in-frame clones and lacks some. The sample shows 200,000 to 250,000 clones, approximately 78% of them seen only once. What was sequenced was peripheral blood. Source of these receptors: a woman aged 70-85 years with COVID-19, enrolled during active disease.

This chain connects TRBV6-6 to TRBJ1-2; 9 bases fit TRBD1. The CDR3 length is 16 residues. Germline CDR1 reads MNHNY; CDR2 reads SVGAGI (reference sequence). Unmatched junction bases numbered 8, after V lost 0 bases and J lost 6 bases. In nucleotides, the CDR3 is TGTGCCAGCAGTTACTCCTCACAGGGGGCGAGGGATGGCTACACCTTC. It translates to CASSYSSQGARDGYTF.

As for this clone: This sample includes further DNA sequences coding for the same CDR3. The chain has TRBV3-1 (or the pseudogene TRBV3-2) and TRBJ2-7; D call uncertain. CDR1 and CDR2 from the germline V gene are LGHDT and YNNKEL (reference sequence). V was clipped by 3 bases and J by 0 bases, with 6 bases between them. There are 13 residues in the CDR3. The CDR3 DNA reads as TGTGCCAGCAGCCAGTGGGCCTCCTACGAGCAGTACTTC. This sequence encodes CASSQWASYEQYF.

This sequence joins TRBV28 and TRBJ1-1; D possibly corresponds to TRBD1 (6 bases). Between the trimmed V and J ends, which lost 5 bases and 1 base, there was a span of 17 bases. The CDR3 has 16 amino acids. From germline, CDR1 is MDHEN and CDR2 SYDVKM. The CDR3 coding sequence is TGTGCCAGCAGTCTCCCCCCGGGACAAGGGAACACTGAAGCTTTCTTT. Translation: CASSLPPGQGNTEAFF.

The chain combines TRBV7-2 with TRBJ2-2, with a weak D call TRBD2 (7 bases). The CDR3 totals 15 residues. In germline, CDR1 is SGHTA, CDR2 FQGNSA. V lost 5 bases to trimming and J lost 5 bases, with 15 bases between them. Here the CDR3 reads CASSDRTRATGELFF. The CDR3 DNA is TGTGCCAGCAGCGACAGGACTAGAGCGACCGGGGAGCTGTTTTTT.

The chain employs TRBV3-1 (or the pseudogene TRBV3-2) and TRBJ2-1, with a tentative D call TRBD2 (6 bases). The germline gives CDR1 LGHDT, CDR2 YNNKEL (reference sequence). The CDR3 loop spans 16 amino acids. Trimming stripped 0 bases from V and 5 bases from J, with 14 bases between. The DNA of the CDR3 is TGTGCCAGCAGCCAAGAATTAGCTAGCGCCAACAATGAGCAGTTCTTC. Its translation is CASSQELASANNEQFF.

This chain uses TRBV6-5 with TRBJ2-7, with D perhaps TRBD2 (5 bases). The CDR3 totals 13 residues. Trimming took 4 bases from V and 4 from J, leaving 11 bases between them. The germline gives CDR1 MNHEY, CDR2 SVGAGI. CDR3 DNA sequence: TGTGCCAGCAGTTTGCTAGCAGGTTACGAGCAGTACTTC. Amino acid sequence: CASSLLAGYEQYF.

The chain employs TRBV6-5 and TRBJ1-2, with D possibly being TRBD1 (5 bases). CDR3 length: 12 residues. The ends were cut back, 10 bases at V and 6 bases at J, with 15 bases in the middle. Germline V gives CDR1 MNHEY, CDR2 SVGAGI. The CDR3 spells CATHRFRDGYTF. The DNA for the CDR3 is TGTGCCACACACAGGTTCAGGGATGGCTACACCTTC.

The gene calls are TRBV19 and TRBJ1-3; D gene unclear. Trimming pared 3 bases from V and 0 bases from J, leaving 12 bases between. Germline V lookup: CDR1 LNHDA, CDR2 SQIVND (reference sequence). The CDR3 spans 16 residues. The CDR3 sequence is CASSILPPRSGNTIYF. DNA of the CDR3: TGTGCCAGTAGTATCCTACCTCCGCGCTCTGGAAACACCATATATTTT.

Turning to this clone: Other DNA sequences in the same sample also yield this CDR3. The chain employs TRBV3-1 (or the pseudogene TRBV3-2) and TRBJ1-3; D not resolved. V dropped 0 bases and J dropped 0 bases, with 3 bases sitting between them. Germline V gene data show CDR1 as LGHDT and CDR2 as YNNKEL (reference sequence). CDR3 size: 14 residues. The CDR3 spells CASSQDSSGNTIYF. The CDR3 DNA is TGTGCCAGCAGCCAAGATAGCTCTGGAAACACCATATATTTT.

The chain joins TRBV28 to TRBJ1-1; 8 nucleotides agree with TRBD1. J lost 9 bases, V lost 3 bases, and 9 bases had no gene match. This CDR3 is built from 14 residues. Germline V CDR1 and CDR2: MDHEN, SYDVKM. In DNA form, the CDR3 reads TGTGCCAGCAGTTTCGGCTCGGGACAGGAAAAAGCTTTCTTT. This encodes CASSFGSGQEKAFF.

The V gene is TRBV6-5, the J gene TRBJ1-5; a possible D gene is TRBD1 (5 bases). V lost 0 bases to trimming and J lost 6 bases, with 9 bases between them. The CDR3 consists of 14 residues. Germline loops: CDR1 MNHEY, CDR2 SVGAGI. This chain's CDR3 is CASSYSQALQPQHF. The CDR3 DNA reads TGTGCCAGCAGTTACTCACAGGCACTTCAGCCCCAGCATTTT.

This clone has only a few counts. The chain links TRBV6-5 to TRBJ1-1; D remains unclear. V lost 4 bases and J 0 bases, leaving 6 bases between the germline ends. The length of the CDR3 is 13 residues. CDR1 and CDR2 from the germline V gene are MNHEY and SVGAGI. CDR3 nucleotide sequence: TGTGCCAGCAGTTCCCTCGTGAACACTGAAGCTTTCTTT. Translated: CASSSLVNTEAFF.

V is TRBV28 and J is TRBJ1-6; TRBD1 might be the D (6 bases). The CDR3 has 13 residues. With 7 bases removed from V and 10 bases from J, the gap between germline ends came to 14 bases. Looked up from germline, CDR1 is MDHEN and CDR2 is SYDVKM. The CDR3 reads CASTLTGPSPLHF. Written as DNA, the CDR3 is TGTGCCAGCACCTTAACAGGGCCATCACCCCTCCACTTT.

The chain joins TRBV29-1 to TRBJ1-5; TRBD1 aligns across 7 bases. The CDR3 spans 13 residues. CDR1 is SQVTM, CDR2 ANQGSEA, per germline. V lost 4 bases, J lost 4 bases, and 4 bases stayed unmatched. The CDR3: CSVGTGDNQPQHF. CDR3 nucleotides: TGCAGCGTTGGGACAGGAGATAATCAGCCCCAGCATTTT.

This rearrangement joins TRBV2 to TRBJ1-5, with D maybe TRBD1 (6 bases). This CDR3 spans 15 amino acids. Germline CDR1 SNHLY, CDR2 FYNNEI. Trimming stripped 3 bases from V and 0 bases from J, with 9 bases between. In nucleotides, the CDR3 is TGTGCCAGCAGTGATGACAGGTATAGCAATCAGCCCCAGCATTTT. Translation: CASSDDRYSNQPQHF. Complete variable domain (other parts from reference TRBV2 and TRBJ1-5): EPEVTQTPSHQVTQMGQEVILRCVPISNHLYFYWYRQILGQKVEFLVSFYNNEISEKSEIFDDQFSVERPDGSNFTLKIRSTKLEDSAMYFCASSDDRYSNQPQHFGDGTRLSIL.

The J gene is TRBJ2-3, the V gene TRBV7-2; 8 bases fit TRBD2. Germline CDR1 SGHTA, CDR2 FQGNSA. The length of the CDR3 is 18 residues. With 0 bases clipped from V and 0 bases from J, the junction kept 8 bases outside the gene matches. The CDR3 spells CASSLAPGLAVSTDTQYF. The CDR3 coding sequence is TGTGCCAGCAGCTTAGCGCCAGGACTAGCTGTTAGCACAGATACGCAGTATTTT. Complete variable domain (other parts from reference TRBV7-2 and TRBJ2-3): GAGVSQSPSNKVTEKGKDVELRCDPISGHTALYWYRQSLGQGLEFLIYFQGNSAPDKSGLPSDRFSAERTGGSVSTLTIQRTQQEDSAVYLCASSLAPGLAVSTDTQYFGPGTRLTVL.

CDR3 amino acids: CASSPRTGTNTGELFF. The DNA for the CDR3 is TGTGCCAGCAGCCCCCGGACAGGGACGAACACCGGGGAGCTGTTTTTT. J is TRBJ2-2 and V is TRBV7-7; 8 bases line up with TRBD1. The germline V gene encodes CDR1 SSHAT and CDR2 FNYEAQ (reference sequence). The CDR3 is 16 residues long. Trimming cost V 5 bases and J 0 bases; bases outside gene matches: 5. Drawing the rest from reference TRBV7-7 and TRBJ2-2, the complete variable domain is GAGVSQSPRYKVTKRGQDVTLRCDPISSHATLYWYQQALGQGPEFLTYFNYEAQPDKSGLPSDRFSAERPEGSISTLTIQRTEQRDSAMYRCASSPRTGTNTGELFFGEGSRLTVL.

The chain couples TRBV19 to TRBJ2-5; 7 bases fit TRBD1. The CDR3 has 14 residues. Germline V CDR1 and CDR2: LNHDA, SQIVND (reference sequence). After removal of 7 bases from V and 0 bases from J, the junction contained 5 bases not matched to a gene. CDR3 amino acids: CASTHGTDQETQYF. The CDR3 DNA is TGTGCCAGTACGCACGGGACAGACCAAGAGACCCAGTACTTC.

The chain recombines TRBV29-1 with TRBJ1-3; maybe TRBD1 (5 bases). V lost 3 bases and J 1 base, leaving 10 bases between the germline ends. CDR1 is SQVTM and CDR2 is ANQGSEA in the germline V gene. The CDR3 sequence is 14 residues long. CDR3 nucleotides: TGCAGCGTTGATGGCAGGGCTTCTGGAAACACCATATATTTT. Translated, it gives CSVDGRASGNTIYF.

CDR3 DNA sequence: TGCGCCAGCAGCCCACAGGGATACAATGAGCAGTTCTTC. Amino acids: CASSPQGYNEQFF. V gene TRBV5-1 combines with J gene TRBJ2-1, with D perhaps TRBD1 (6 bases). Germline lookup yields CDR1 SGHRS and CDR2 YFSETQ. The length of the CDR3 is 13 residues. V shed 4 bases and J shed 4 bases, with 9 bases lying between them.

The chain combines TRBV30 with TRBJ1-4; tentatively, D is TRBD1 (6 bases). V shed 1 base and J shed 7 bases, with 10 bases lying between them. The CDR3 loop spans 13 amino acids. Per germline, CDR1 GTSNPN and CDR2 SVGIG (reference sequence). The CDR3 reads CAWSGDKVEKLFF. The DNA of the CDR3 is TGTGCCTGGAGTGGGGACAAGGTTGAAAAACTGTTTTTT.

CDR3 in DNA: TGTGCGTGGGGGGGGCGGGGGCCCTCGGCGGCGGGCGGGGAGCTGTTTTTT. This encodes CAWGGRGPSAAGGELFF. The chain employs TRBV30 and TRBJ2-2, with a possible D match to TRBD2 (7 bases). The length of the CDR3 is 17 residues. Germline CDR1 reads GTSNPN; CDR2 reads SVGIG (reference sequence).

The rearrangement links TRBV10-3 to TRBJ2-1; perhaps TRBD2 as D (5 bases). This CDR3 has 14 residues. Per the germline V gene, CDR1 is ENHRY and CDR2 is SYGVKD. V lost 6 bases to trimming and J lost 7 bases, with 16 bases between them. Here the CDR3 DNA reads TGTGCCATCAGCTCCGGGATCCCCGGGAATGAGCAGTTCTTC. Amino acid sequence: CAISSGIPGNEQFF.

The J gene is TRBJ1-4, the V gene TRBV5-1, with 8 nucleotides matching TRBD1. J lost 5 bases, V lost 4 bases, and 7 bases had no gene match. Germline CDR1 and CDR2: SGHRS and YFSETQ. The CDR3 loop spans 15 amino acids. The CDR3 is CASSTTGGSNEKLFF. The CDR3 region has the DNA TGCGCCAGCAGCACTACAGGGGGAAGCAATGAAAAACTGTTTTTT.

As concerns this clone: The sample carries other DNA sequences with the same CDR3. V gene TRBV5-1 combines with J gene TRBJ2-7; 12 bases map to TRBD2. J gave up 6 bases and V 0 bases, and 1 base lay outside the gene matches. The length of the CDR3 is 14 residues. Germline V lookup: CDR1 SGHRS, CDR2 YFSETQ. Here the CDR3 reads CASSLGLAGAEQYF. The CDR3 bases are TGCGCCAGCAGCTTGGGACTAGCGGGAGCCGAGCAGTACTTC. The entire variable domain, with the rest obtained from reference TRBV5-1 and TRBJ2-7, is as follows: KAGVTQTPRYLIKTRGQQVTLSCSPISGHRSVSWYQQTPGQGLQFLFEYFSETQRNKGNFPGRFSGRQFSNSRSEMNVSTLELGDSALYLCASSLGLAGAEQYFGPGTRLTVT.

The rearrangement joins TRBV5-1 to TRBJ1-2; 7 nucleotides line up with TRBD1. The germline V gene encodes CDR1 SGHRS and CDR2 YFSETQ. J was trimmed by 4 bases and V by 2 bases; bases with no gene match: 5. The CDR3 is made up of 14 amino acids. CDR3: CASSFRDRTYGYTF. The CDR3 DNA follows: TGCGCCAGCAGCTTTCGGGACAGAACCTATGGCTACACCTTC. The variable domain in full, with the rest retrieved from reference TRBV5-1 and TRBJ1-2, is KAGVTQTPRYLIKTRGQQVTLSCSPISGHRSVSWYQQTPGQGLQFLFEYFSETQRNKGNFPGRFSGRQFSNSRSEMNVSTLELGDSALYLCASSFRDRTYGYTFGSGTRLTVV.

CDR3 region: CAISTREGRDEQYF. The CDR3 nucleotides read TGTGCCATCAGCACACGGGAGGGCCGCGACGAGCAGTACTTC. The rearrangement joins TRBV10-3 to TRBJ2-7, with 8 bases that match TRBD2. J was trimmed by 5 bases and V by 6 bases; bases with no gene match: 9. The CDR3 runs 14 residues. Germline CDR1 reads ENHRY; CDR2 reads SYGVKD.

The gene calls are TRBV5-1 and TRBJ1-2, with 10 bases lining up with TRBD1. CDR1 is SGHRS and CDR2 is YFSETQ in the germline V gene. The CDR3 contains 14 residues. V lost 4 bases and J lost 3; bases outside the gene matches: 3. Written as DNA, the CDR3 is TGCGCCAGCAGCCCGACAGGGGGCGACTATGGCTACACCTTC. Its protein is CASSPTGGDYGYTF.

The chain recombines TRBV2 with TRBJ1-5; 10 bases align to TRBD1. The junction had 8 bases not matched to a gene; V was cut back by 7 bases and J by 5 bases. The CDR3 sequence is 15 residues long. Germline CDR1 and CDR2: SNHLY and FYNNEI. This chain's CDR3 is CASTRDRGGDQPQHF. In DNA, the CDR3 is TGTGCCAGCACCCGGGACAGGGGTGGTGATCAGCCCCAGCATTTT.